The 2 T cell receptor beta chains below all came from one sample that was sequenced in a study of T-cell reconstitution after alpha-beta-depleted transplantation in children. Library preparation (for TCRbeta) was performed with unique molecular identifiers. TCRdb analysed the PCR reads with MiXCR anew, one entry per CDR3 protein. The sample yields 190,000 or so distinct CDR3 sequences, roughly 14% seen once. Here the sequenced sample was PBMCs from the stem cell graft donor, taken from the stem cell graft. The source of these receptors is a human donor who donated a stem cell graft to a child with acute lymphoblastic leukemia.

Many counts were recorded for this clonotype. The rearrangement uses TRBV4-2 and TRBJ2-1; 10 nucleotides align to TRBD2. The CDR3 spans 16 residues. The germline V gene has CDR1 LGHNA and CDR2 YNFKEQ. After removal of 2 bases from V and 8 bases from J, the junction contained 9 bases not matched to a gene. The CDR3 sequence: CASSQRASGRKDEQFF. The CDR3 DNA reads TGTGCCAGCAGCCAAAGGGCTAGCGGGAGAAAGGATGAGCAGTTCTTC.

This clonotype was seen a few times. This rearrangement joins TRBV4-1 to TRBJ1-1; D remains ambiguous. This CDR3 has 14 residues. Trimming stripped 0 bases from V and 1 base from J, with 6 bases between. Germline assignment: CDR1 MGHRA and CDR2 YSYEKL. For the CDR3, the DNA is TGCGCCAGCAGCCAAGAAGCTCAGAACACTGAAGCTTTCTTT. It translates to CASSQEAQNTEAFF.